Following are 6 T cell receptor beta chains from one sample sequenced in a study of a mutant IDH1 vaccine in newly diagnosed glioma. Libraries were prepared by immunoSEQ multiplex PCR; TCRdb keeps only in-frame clonotypes and omits some of them. The data hold around 84,000 clones, with 70% to 90% observed a single time. This sample's time point: week 47, end of study. Each vaccine dose was 300 ug of mutant IDH1 20-mer peptide, with topical imiquimod. These receptors have no identified antigens. The source material was PBMCs, sampled from a glioma patient whose treatment included an IDH1 peptide vaccine. The receptors stem from a man aged 35-49 years with glioma.

The CDR3 spells CASSTGMSTEAFF. CDR3 DNA: TGTGCCAGCTCTACGGGCATGAGCACTGAAGCTTTCTTT. The rearrangement links TRBV6-6 to TRBJ1-1; D is unresolved. The length of the CDR3 is 13 residues. The germline gives CDR1 MNHNY, CDR2 SVGAGI (reference sequence). V lost 8 bases to trimming and J lost 4 bases, with 14 bases between them.

The chain carries TRBV11-2 and TRBJ1-1, with 9 bases identical to TRBD1. The V gene end was trimmed by 4 bases and the J gene end by 4 bases; junction bases not matched to a gene: 10. The CDR3 runs 16 residues. Germline V gives CDR1 SGHAT, CDR2 FQNNGV. CDR3 sequence reads: CASSSSGTGFRTEAFF. CDR3 bases: TGTGCCAGCAGCTCGTCAGGGACAGGGTTTCGCACTGAAGCTTTCTTT.

The rearrangement joins TRBV18 to TRBJ2-5; 13 positions match TRBD2. The CDR3 sequence is 16 residues long. Germline V gives CDR1 KGHSH, CDR2 LQKENI. After removal of 2 bases from V and 2 bases from J, the junction contained 2 bases not matched to a gene. The CDR3 here is CASSPTLAGGQETQYF. For the CDR3, the DNA is TGTGCCAGCTCACCAACACTAGCGGGGGGGCAAGAGACCCAGTACTTC.

The chain employs TRBV7-6 and TRBJ2-7; TRBD1 matches at 9 bases. This CDR3 comprises 15 residues. Per germline, CDR1 SGHVS and CDR2 FNYEAQ. The V segment lost 5 bases and the J segment 4 bases; nucleotides outside the gene matches: 9. CDR3 in amino acids: CASSQGQGGPYEQYF. CDR3 DNA sequence: TGTGCCAGCAGCCAGGGACAGGGAGGCCCTTACGAGCAGTACTTC.

The CDR3 sequence: CASSLGGGGGSGNTIYF. The CDR3, as DNA: TGTGCCAGCAGCTTAGGGGGAGGTGGGGGCTCTGGAAACACCATATATTTT. The gene calls are TRBV7-2 and TRBJ1-3, with D perhaps TRBD1 (5 bases). The CDR3 is made up of 17 amino acids. Germline V gene data show CDR1 as SGHTA and CDR2 as FQGNSA. Trimming left V 1 base short and J 0 bases short, with 13 bases between.

The rearrangement links TRBV5-6 to TRBJ2-7, with D possibly matching TRBD2 (7 bases). The CDR3 length is 17 residues. Germline CDR1 SGHDT, CDR2 YYEEEE. Trimming cost V 4 bases and J 0 bases, with 20 bases left between them. For the CDR3, the DNA is TGTGCCAGCAGCCCCGAGGGGGGGACGGGCAGCTCCTACGAGCAGTACTTC. Translating it yields CASSPEGGTGSSYEQYF.